This is a list of T cell receptor beta chains from one sample in a study of identical twins. Via MiXCR, TCRdb re-called the 5' RACE reads, giving one row per CDR3 protein. This table has fewer than 350,000 distinct CDR3 sequences, roughly 8.6% appearing once. These same records also appear under a second study, on yellow fever vaccine responses in identical twins.

Sequencing was performed on memory (CD45RO+) T cells sorted from blood. Source of these receptors: a woman aged 18-29 years in good health. Both conserved end residues are part of each CDR3. The D gene is left open where the match is weak. Size is omitted from some rows. Given values are once, few, many or a class for expanded clones.

TGTGCCAGCAGCTTGGGTGCGGGAGGGCCAACATCCTACAATGAGCAGTTCTTC | CASSLGAGGPTSYNEQFF | TRBD2 | TRBV7-6 | - | TRBJ2-1
TGTGCCAGCAGCTCGGGACTAGCGGGGGTGCGCCGCACAGATACGCAGTATTTT | CASSSGLAGVRRTDTQYF | TRBD2 | TRBV7-8 | few | TRBJ2-3
TGTGCCAGCAGCCAAGATCCGTGGGGGACGGCGAACACTGAAGCTTTCTTT | CASSQDPWGTANTEAFF | - | TRBV3-1 | few | TRBJ1-1
TGTGCCAGCAGCCCCGCAGGGGGTGGCTATGGCTACACCTTC | CASSPAGGGYGYTF | TRBD1 | TRBV11-2 | many | TRBJ1-2
TGCGCCAGCAGCTTGAACACTGTTTCGGTCCTCCACTTT | CASSLNTVSVLHF | - | TRBV5-1 | many | TRBJ1-6
TGCGCCAGCAGCCAAGTAGCTGAGACTCCATTCTACGAGCAGTACTTC | CASSQVAETPFYEQYF | - | TRBV4-1 | many | TRBJ2-7
TGTGCCAGCAAGTTGGGCGGGAGGACCGAGCAGTACTTC | CASKLGGRTEQYF | TRBD2 | TRBV6-2/TRBV6-3 | - | TRBJ2-7
TGTGCCAGCAGTTTAAATACAGATACGCAGTATTTT | CASSLNTDTQYF | - | TRBV12-3/TRBV12-4 | many | TRBJ2-3
TGTGCCGCGGCGGCAGGGCCACTCAATGAGCAGTTCTTC | CAAAAGPLNEQFF | - | TRBV12-3/TRBV12-4 | many | TRBJ2-1
TGCAGTGCTCCAATTACCGGGACAGAAGAGTTTAACTATGGCTACACCTTC | CSAPITGTEEFNYGYTF | TRBD1 | TRBV20-1 | - | TRBJ1-2
TGCAGTGCTAGAGGCCAGACAGGGAGAGGGGTAAAACTGTTTTTT | CSARGQTGRGVKLFF | TRBD1 | TRBV20-1 | - | TRBJ1-4
TGTGCCAGCAGCTATCACAGGGGGCGCGTCGACAATGAGCAGTTCTTC | CASSYHRGRVDNEQFF | TRBD1 | TRBV11-2 | - | TRBJ2-1
TGTGCCAGCAGCTTGGGGCCCGGGACAACCACAGATACGCAGTATTTT | CASSLGPGTTTDTQYF | - | TRBV7-3 | few | TRBJ2-3
TGCGCCAGCACCCCCGGGGGGACAATGAACACTGAAGCTTTCTTT | CASTPGGTMNTEAFF | - | TRBV5-1 | many | TRBJ1-1
TGCGCCAGCAGCCAAGAGTATGATTCGAACACCGGGGAGCTGTTTTTT | CASSQEYDSNTGELFF | - | TRBV4-1 | - | TRBJ2-2
TGTGCCAGCAGCCCTGGCTTCAACAACTACAATGAGCAGTTCTTC | CASSPGFNNYNEQFF | - | TRBV7-3 | few | TRBJ2-1
TGTGCCAGCTCCCTGAGTGTGGACGGATACTATGGCTACACCTTC | CASSLSVDGYYGYTF | - | TRBV18 | once | TRBJ1-2
TGTGCCAGCAGTCACACCCCGGACATTTCACCTGGGGCCAACGTCCTGACTTTC | CASSHTPDISPGANVLTF | - | TRBV6-5 | many | TRBJ2-6
TGTGCCAGCAGCCAAGGACTAGAAGGAGAGACCCAGTACTTC | CASSQGLEGETQYF | - | TRBV4-2 | few | TRBJ2-5
TGTGCCAGCAGCTTAGCGAACAGAATAAATCAAGAGACCCAGTACTTC | CASSLANRINQETQYF | - | TRBV7-8 | - | TRBJ2-5
TGTGCCAGCTCACCATTAACGCCCGGGACTAGCGGGACAGATACGCAGTATTTT | CASSPLTPGTSGTDTQYF | TRBD2 | TRBV18 | many | TRBJ2-3
TGTGCCAGCAGCCGAACTAGAGAGCAGTACTTC | CASSRTREQYF | - | TRBV28 | many | TRBJ2-7
TGTGCCACCAGTGAGCTGGGACCCTTGGGAGAGACCCAGTACTTC | CATSELGPLGETQYF | - | TRBV24-1 | many | TRBJ2-5
TGTGCCAGCAGTCCGGGGGCCTCTCCTAACTATGGCTACACCTTC | CASSPGASPNYGYTF | - | TRBV28 | - | TRBJ1-2
TGTGCCATCAGCGCGACAGCTACCATGAACACTGAAGCTTTCTTT | CAISATATMNTEAFF | - | TRBV10-3 | many | TRBJ1-1
TGTGCCAGTAGTAGCAGGGGGAATTCACCCCTCCACTTT | CASSSRGNSPLHF | TRBD1 | TRBV19 | many | TRBJ1-6
TGTGCCAGCAGTTTAGCTAGCGGGGGAGAGAACACCGGGGAGCTGTTTTTT | CASSLASGGENTGELFF | TRBD2 | TRBV28 | few | TRBJ2-2
TGCGCCAGCGCAACTTCTCCAAGGACTAGCGGGCGCACCGGGGAGCTGTTTTTT | CASATSPRTSGRTGELFF | TRBD2 | TRBV10-2 | - | TRBJ2-2
TGTGCCATCAGTGAAGGACTAGCGGCCTCCTACGAGCAGTACTTC | CAISEGLAASYEQYF | TRBD2 | TRBV10-3 | many | TRBJ2-7
TGTGCCATCAGTGAGTCTAGACGGTGGGATACGCAGTATTTT | CAISESRRWDTQYF | - | TRBV10-3 | - | TRBJ2-3
TGCAGTGCTAGAGGCGACACAGATACGCAGTATTTT | CSARGDTDTQYF | - | TRBV20-1 | - | TRBJ2-3
TGTGCCAGCACCACCCTAGCGGGAGGGTCCTACGAGCAGTACTTC | CASTTLAGGSYEQYF | TRBD2 | TRBV11-2 | - | TRBJ2-7
TGTGCCACCAGCAGCCCCGACAGCTACGAGCAGTACTTC | CATSSPDSYEQYF | - | TRBV15 | - | TRBJ2-7
TGTGCCAGCAGCCCCGGACCGGGAAGGTGGGATACGCAGTATTTT | CASSPGPGRWDTQYF | - | TRBV9 | few | TRBJ2-3
TGCAGCGTAGATCAGGGTAGCAATGAGCAGTTCTTC | CSVDQGSNEQFF | - | TRBV29-1 | - | TRBJ2-1
TGTGCCAGCAGCGTAGATAGGTACTCCTACGAGCAGTACTTC | CASSVDRYSYEQYF | - | TRBV9 | - | TRBJ2-7
TGTGCCAGCAGCACAACAACAAGAACCTGGGAGACCCAGTACTTC | CASSTTTRTWETQYF | - | TRBV7-8 | - | TRBJ2-5
TGTGCCAGCAGGAAGACGGATGAAGCTTTCTTT | CASRKTDEAFF | - | TRBV12-3/TRBV12-4 | - | TRBJ1-1
TGTGCCAGCAGCTTAGAAGTACTAGCGGTTCGTGGGGAGCTGTTTTTT | CASSLEVLAVRGELFF | TRBD2 | TRBV11-3 | - | TRBJ2-2
TGTGCCAGCAGCCCCAGACTAGCGGGGGAGCTCAGCACAGATACGCAGTATTTT | CASSPRLAGELSTDTQYF | TRBD2 | TRBV3-1 | many | TRBJ2-3
TGCGCCAGCAGTGAGGAGCCCCTCCGCACAGATACGCAGTATTTT | CASSEEPLRTDTQYF | - | TRBV10-2 | many | TRBJ2-3
TGTGCCAGCACCCTCAAAGGGTTTACTGAAGCTTTCTTT | CASTLKGFTEAFF | - | TRBV12-3/TRBV12-4 | many | TRBJ1-1
TGTGCCAGCAGCCACTCACTAGGGGGGCCCCACAATGAGCAGTTCTTC | CASSHSLGGPHNEQFF | - | TRBV7-6 | - | TRBJ2-1
TGTGCCAGCGGCCGGGACCCCCACGAGGATGAGCAGTTCTTC | CASGRDPHEDEQFF | - | TRBV6-1 | - | TRBJ2-1
TGTGCCAGCAGCCACCGAGGGGGGTCCGACACAGATACGCAGTATTTT | CASSHRGGSDTDTQYF | - | TRBV5-4 | few | TRBJ2-3
TGTGCCAGCAGCTTAGGAATTGCGGGAGCGACAGATACGCAGTATTTT | CASSLGIAGATDTQYF | TRBD2 | TRBV7-9 | many | TRBJ2-3
TGTGCCAGCAGTTCAACCGGGACCTCCTTGACTTTC | CASSSTGTSLTF | - | TRBV27 | - | TRBJ2-5
TGTGCCAGCAGCCAAGGGACTAGCGATGCAGATACGCAGTATTTT | CASSQGTSDADTQYF | TRBD2 | TRBV4-2 | few | TRBJ2-3
TGTGCCAGTAGTATAGAGGGTGGGGGAAGCACCGGGGAGCTGTTTTTT | CASSIEGGGSTGELFF | - | TRBV19 | few | TRBJ2-2
TGTGCCAGCAGCCCCACGGGACTAGCGGGAGTCGTATACCCTTTCTACGAGCAGTACTTC | CASSPTGLAGVVYPFYEQYF | TRBD2 | TRBV12-3/TRBV12-4 | few | TRBJ2-7
TGTGCCAGCGAATACGATCGCGCGGTCTCTGGGGCCAACGTCCTGACTTTC | CASEYDRAVSGANVLTF | - | TRBV6-4 | - | TRBJ2-6
TGTGCCAGCAGTTTATCGGTGCCCGCCGGGGAGCTGTTTTTT | CASSLSVPAGELFF | - | TRBV27 | few | TRBJ2-2
TGTGCCAGCAGTGAAACTCGGCAGGGCTACAATGAGCAGTTCTTC | CASSETRQGYNEQFF | - | TRBV2 | few | TRBJ2-1